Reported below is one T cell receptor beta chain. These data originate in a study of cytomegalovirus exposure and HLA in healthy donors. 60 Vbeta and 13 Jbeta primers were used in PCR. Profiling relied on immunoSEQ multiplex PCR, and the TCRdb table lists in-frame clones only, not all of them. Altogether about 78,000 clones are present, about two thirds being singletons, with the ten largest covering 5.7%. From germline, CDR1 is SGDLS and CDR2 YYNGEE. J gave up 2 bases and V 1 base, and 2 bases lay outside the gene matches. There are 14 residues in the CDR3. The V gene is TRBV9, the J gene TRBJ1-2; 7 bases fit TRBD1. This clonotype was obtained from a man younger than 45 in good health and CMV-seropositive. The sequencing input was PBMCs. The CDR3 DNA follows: TGTGCCAGCAGCGTATCGGGACAGAACTATGGCTACACCTTC. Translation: CASSVSGQNYGYTF.